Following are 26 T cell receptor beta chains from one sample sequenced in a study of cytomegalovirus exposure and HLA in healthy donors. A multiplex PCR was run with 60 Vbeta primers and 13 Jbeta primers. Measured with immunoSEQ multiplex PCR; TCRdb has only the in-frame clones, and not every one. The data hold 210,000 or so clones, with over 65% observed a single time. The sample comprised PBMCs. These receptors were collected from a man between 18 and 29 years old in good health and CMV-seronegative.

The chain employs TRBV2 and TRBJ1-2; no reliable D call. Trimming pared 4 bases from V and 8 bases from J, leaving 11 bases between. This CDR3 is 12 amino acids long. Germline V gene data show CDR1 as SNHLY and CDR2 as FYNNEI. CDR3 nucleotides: TGTGCCAGCAGTGTTTTTGGCACCGGCTACACCTTC. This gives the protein CASSVFGTGYTF.

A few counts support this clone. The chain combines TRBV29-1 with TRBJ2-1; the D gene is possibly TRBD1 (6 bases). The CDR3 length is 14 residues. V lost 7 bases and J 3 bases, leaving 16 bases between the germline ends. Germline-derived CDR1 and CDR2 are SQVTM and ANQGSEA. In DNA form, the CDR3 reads TGCAGCGCCCTGGGGGACACAGACTACAATGAGCAGTTCTTC. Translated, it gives CSALGDTDYNEQFF.

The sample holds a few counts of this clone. DNA for the CDR3: TGTGCCAGCAGCTGGGACCGGACAGGGTATGGCTATGGCTACACCTTC. This gives the protein CASSWDRTGYGYGYTF. The chain links TRBV5-8 to TRBJ1-2; 8 bases are shared with TRBD1. This CDR3 has 16 amino acids. Germline lookup yields CDR1 SGHTS and CDR2 YDEGEE. V shed 3 bases and J 4 bases; nucleotides not matched to a gene: 11.

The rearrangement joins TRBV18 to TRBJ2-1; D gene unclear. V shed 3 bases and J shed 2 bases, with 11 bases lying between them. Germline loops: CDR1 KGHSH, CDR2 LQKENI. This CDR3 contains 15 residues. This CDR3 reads CASSPEVLAYNEQFF. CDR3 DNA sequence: TGTGCCAGCTCACCCGAGGTTTTGGCCTACAATGAGCAGTTCTTC.

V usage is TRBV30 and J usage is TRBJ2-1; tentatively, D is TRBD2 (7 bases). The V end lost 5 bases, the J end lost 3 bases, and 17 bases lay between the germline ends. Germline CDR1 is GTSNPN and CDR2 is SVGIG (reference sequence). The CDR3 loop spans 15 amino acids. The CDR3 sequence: CAWQITGRGYNEQFF. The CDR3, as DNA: TGTGCCTGGCAAATAACAGGGAGGGGCTACAATGAGCAGTTCTTC.

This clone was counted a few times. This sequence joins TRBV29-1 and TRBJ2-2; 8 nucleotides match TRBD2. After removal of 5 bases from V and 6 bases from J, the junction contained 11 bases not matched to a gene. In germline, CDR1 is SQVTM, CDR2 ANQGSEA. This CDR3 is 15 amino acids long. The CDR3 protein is CSVPKAGGVAGELFF. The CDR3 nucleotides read TGCAGCGTTCCCAAGGCGGGAGGTGTGGCCGGGGAGCTGTTTTTT.

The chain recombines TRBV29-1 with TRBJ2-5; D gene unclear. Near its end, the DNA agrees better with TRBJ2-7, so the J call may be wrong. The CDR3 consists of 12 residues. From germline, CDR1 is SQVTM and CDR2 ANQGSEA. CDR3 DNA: TGCAGCGTCAAGAGGCCTTCTGGCGAGCAGTACTTC. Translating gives CSVKRPSGEQYF.

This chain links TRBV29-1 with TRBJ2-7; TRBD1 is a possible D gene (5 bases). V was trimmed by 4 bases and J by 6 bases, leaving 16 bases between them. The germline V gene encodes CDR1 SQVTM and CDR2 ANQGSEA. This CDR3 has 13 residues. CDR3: CSVVVAGHGEQYF. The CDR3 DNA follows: TGCAGCGTTGTGGTCGCAGGGCACGGCGAGCAGTACTTC.

CDR3: CSSGGEDYGYTF. CDR3 nucleotides: TGCAGCTCTGGGGGGGAAGACTATGGCTACACCTTC. The genes are TRBV29-1 and TRBJ1-2; TRBD1 is a possible D gene (5 bases). The germline V and J ends were trimmed by 8 bases and 3 bases, with 13 bases remaining between them. The CDR3 spans 12 residues. Germline loops: CDR1 SQVTM, CDR2 ANQGSEA.

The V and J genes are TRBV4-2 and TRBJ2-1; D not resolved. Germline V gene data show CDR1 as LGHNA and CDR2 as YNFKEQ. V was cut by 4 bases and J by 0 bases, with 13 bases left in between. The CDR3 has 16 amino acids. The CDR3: CASSPALASSYNEQFF. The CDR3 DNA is TGTGCCAGCAGCCCGGCGTTGGCTAGCTCCTACAATGAGCAGTTCTTC.

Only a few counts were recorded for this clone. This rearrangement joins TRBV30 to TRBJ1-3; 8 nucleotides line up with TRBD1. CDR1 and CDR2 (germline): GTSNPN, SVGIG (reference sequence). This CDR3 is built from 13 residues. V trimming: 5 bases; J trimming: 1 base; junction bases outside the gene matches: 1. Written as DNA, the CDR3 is TGTGCCTGGGGACAGGGATCTGGAAACACCATATATTTT. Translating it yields CAWGQGSGNTIYF.

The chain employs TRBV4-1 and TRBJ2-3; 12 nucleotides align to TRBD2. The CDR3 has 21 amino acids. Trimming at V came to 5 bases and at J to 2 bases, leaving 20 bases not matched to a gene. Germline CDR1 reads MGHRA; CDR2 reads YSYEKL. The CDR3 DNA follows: TGCGCCAGCAGCGGCCAGCCCCTCTCCCTCACTAGCGGGAGGACCACAGATACGCAGTATTTT. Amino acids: CASSGQPLSLTSGRTTDTQYF.

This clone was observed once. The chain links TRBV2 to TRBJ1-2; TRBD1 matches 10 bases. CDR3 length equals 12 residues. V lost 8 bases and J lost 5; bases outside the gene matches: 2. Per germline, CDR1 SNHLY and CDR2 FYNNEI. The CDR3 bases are TGTGCCAGCGGACAGGGGGAATATGGCTACACCTTC. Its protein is CASGQGEYGYTF.

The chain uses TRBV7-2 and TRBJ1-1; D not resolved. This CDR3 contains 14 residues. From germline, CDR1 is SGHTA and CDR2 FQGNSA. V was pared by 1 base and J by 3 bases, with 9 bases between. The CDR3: CASSLVAQYTEAFF. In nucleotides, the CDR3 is TGTGCCAGCAGCTTAGTGGCCCAGTACACTGAAGCTTTCTTT.

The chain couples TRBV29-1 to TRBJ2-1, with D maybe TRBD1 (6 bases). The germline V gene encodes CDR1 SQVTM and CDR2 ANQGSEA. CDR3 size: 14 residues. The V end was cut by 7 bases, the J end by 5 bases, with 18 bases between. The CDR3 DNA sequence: TGCAGCGCTGGGTCCAGGGGCTTGGACAATGAGCAGTTCTTC. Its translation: CSAGSRGLDNEQFF.

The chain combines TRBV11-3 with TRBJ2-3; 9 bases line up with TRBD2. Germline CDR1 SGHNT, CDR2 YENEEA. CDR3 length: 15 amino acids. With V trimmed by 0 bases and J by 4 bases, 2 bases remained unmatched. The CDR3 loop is CASSLDGGRADTQYF. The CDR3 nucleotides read TGTGCCAGCAGCTTAGATGGCGGGAGGGCAGATACGCAGTATTTT.

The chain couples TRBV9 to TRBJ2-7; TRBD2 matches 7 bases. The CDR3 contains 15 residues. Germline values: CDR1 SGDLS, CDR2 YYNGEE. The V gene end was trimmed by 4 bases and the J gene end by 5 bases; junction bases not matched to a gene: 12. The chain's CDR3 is CASSPQSGGVDEQYF. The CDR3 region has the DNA TGTGCCAGCAGCCCTCAATCGGGGGGAGTCGACGAGCAGTACTTC.

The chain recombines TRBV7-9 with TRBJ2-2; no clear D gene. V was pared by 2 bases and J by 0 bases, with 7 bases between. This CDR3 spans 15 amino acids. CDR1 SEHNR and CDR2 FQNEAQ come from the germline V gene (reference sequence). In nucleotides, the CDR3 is TGTGCCAGCAGCTTACGGGTAGCGAACACCGGGGAGCTGTTTTTT. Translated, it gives CASSLRVANTGELFF.

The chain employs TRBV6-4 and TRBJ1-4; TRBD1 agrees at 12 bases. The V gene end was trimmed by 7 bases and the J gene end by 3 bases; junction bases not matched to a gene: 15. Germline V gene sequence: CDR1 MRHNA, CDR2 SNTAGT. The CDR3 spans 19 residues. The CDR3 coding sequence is TGTGCCAGCATATCCTTAACACCGGGACAGGGGGCGGCTAATGAAAAACTGTTTTTT. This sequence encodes CASISLTPGQGAANEKLFF.

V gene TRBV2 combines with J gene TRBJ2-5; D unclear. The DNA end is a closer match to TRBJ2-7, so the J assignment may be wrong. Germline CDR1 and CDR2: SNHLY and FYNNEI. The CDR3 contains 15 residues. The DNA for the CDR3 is TGTGCCAGCACTGCTACCCAGGCCCTCTCCTACGAGCAGTACTTC. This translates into CASTATQALSYEQYF.

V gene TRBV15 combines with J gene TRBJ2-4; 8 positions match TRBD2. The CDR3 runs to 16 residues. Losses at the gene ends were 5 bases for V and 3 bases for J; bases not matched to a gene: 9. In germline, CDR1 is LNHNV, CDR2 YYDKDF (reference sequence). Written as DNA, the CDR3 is TGTGCCACCAGCTCCACTAGCGGCGGGGGCAAAAACATTCAGTACTTC. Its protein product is CATSSTSGGGKNIQYF.

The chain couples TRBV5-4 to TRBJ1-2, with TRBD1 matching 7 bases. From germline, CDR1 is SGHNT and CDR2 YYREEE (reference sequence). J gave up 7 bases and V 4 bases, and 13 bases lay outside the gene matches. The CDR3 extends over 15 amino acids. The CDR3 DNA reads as TGTGCCAGCAGCCCCCGGGACAGAGTATGGAGTGGCTACACCTTC. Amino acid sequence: CASSPRDRVWSGYTF.

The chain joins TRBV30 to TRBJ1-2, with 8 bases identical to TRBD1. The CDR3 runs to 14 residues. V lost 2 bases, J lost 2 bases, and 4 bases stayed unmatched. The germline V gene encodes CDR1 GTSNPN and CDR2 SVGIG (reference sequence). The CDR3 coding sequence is TGTGCCTGGAGTCCACGGACAGGGAACTATGGCTACACCTTC. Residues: CAWSPRTGNYGYTF.

CDR3 region: CAISESGTSGRAYNEQFF. As DNA, the CDR3 is TGTGCCATCAGTGAGTCCGGGACTAGCGGGAGGGCCTACAATGAGCAGTTCTTC. The rearrangement uses TRBV10-3 and TRBJ2-1, with TRBD2 matching 16 bases. There are 18 residues in the CDR3. The V gene's germline CDR1 is ENHRY and CDR2 SYGVKD. V shed 0 bases and J 2 bases; nucleotides not matched to a gene: 1.

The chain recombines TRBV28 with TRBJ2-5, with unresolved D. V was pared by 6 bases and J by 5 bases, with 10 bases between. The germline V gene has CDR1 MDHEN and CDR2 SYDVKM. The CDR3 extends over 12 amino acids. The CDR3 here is CASRTQMETQYF. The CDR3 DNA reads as TGTGCCAGCAGGACTCAGATGGAGACCCAGTACTTC.

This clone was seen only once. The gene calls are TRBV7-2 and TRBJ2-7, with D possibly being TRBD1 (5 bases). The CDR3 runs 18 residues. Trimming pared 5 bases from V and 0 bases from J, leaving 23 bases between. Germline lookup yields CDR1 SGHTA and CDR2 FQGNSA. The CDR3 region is CASSPTFLQDESSYEQYF. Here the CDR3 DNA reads TGTGCCAGCAGCCCCACCTTCCTACAGGACGAGAGCTCCTACGAGCAGTACTTC.